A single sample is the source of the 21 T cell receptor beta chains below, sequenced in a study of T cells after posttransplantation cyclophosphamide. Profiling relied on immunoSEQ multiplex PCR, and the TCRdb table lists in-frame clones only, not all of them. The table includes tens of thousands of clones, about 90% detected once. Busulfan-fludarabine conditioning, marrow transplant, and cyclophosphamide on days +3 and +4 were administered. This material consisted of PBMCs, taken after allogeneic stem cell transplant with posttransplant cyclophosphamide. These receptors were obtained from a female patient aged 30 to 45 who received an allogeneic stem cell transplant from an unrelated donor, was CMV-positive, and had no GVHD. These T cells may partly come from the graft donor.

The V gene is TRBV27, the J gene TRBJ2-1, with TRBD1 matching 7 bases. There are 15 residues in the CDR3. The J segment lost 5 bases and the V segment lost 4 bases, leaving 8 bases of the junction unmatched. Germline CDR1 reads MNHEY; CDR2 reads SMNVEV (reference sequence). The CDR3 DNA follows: TGTGCCAGCAGTTCAGGGGGTTTTGGGAACAATGAGCAGTTCTTC. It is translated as CASSSGGFGNNEQFF.

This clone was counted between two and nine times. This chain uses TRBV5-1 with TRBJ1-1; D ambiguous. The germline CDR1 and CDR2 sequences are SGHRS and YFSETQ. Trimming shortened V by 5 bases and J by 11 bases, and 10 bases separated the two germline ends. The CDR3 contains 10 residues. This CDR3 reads CASRVSGAFF. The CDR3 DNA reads TGCGCCAGCAGGGTTTCGGGGGCTTTCTTT.

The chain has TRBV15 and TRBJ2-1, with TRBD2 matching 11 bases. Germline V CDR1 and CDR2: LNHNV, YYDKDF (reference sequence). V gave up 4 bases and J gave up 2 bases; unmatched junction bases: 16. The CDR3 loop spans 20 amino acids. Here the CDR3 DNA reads TGTGCCACCAGCAAAGATCCGGGACCGCTAGCGGGGGGTGCCTACAATGAGCAGTTCTTC. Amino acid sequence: CATSKDPGPLAGGAYNEQFF.

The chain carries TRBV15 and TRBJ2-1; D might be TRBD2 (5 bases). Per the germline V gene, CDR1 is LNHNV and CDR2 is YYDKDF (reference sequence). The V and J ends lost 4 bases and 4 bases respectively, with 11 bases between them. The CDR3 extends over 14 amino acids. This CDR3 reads CATSNTGNYNEQFF. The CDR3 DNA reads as TGTGCCACCAGCAATACGGGGAATTACAATGAGCAGTTCTTC.

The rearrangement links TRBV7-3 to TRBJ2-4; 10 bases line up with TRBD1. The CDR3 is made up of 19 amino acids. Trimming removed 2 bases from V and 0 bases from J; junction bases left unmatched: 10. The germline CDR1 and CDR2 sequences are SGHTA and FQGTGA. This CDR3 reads CASSLVPPGQGIAKNIQYF. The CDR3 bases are TGTGCCAGCAGCTTAGTACCTCCGGGACAGGGGATAGCCAAAAACATTCAGTACTTC. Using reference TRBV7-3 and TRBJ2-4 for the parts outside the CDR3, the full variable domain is GAGVSQTPSNKVTEKGKYVELRCDPISGHTALYWYRQSLGQGPEFLIYFQGTGAADDSGLPNDRFFAVRPEGSVSTLKIQRTERGDSAVYLCASSLVPPGQGIAKNIQYFGAGTRLSVL.

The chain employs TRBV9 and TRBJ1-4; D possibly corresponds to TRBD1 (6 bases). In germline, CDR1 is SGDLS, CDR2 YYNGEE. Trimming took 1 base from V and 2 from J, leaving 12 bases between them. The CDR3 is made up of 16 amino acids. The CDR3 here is CASSVQPGATNEKLFF. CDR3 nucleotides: TGTGCCAGCAGCGTACAACCAGGGGCGACTAATGAAAAACTGTTTTTT. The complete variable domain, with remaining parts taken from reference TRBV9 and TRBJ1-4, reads DSGVTQTPKHLITATGQRVTLRCSPRSGDLSVYWYQQSLDQGLQFLIQYYNGEERAKGNILERFSAQQFPDLHSELNLSSLELGDSALYFCASSVQPGATNEKLFFGSGTQLSVL.

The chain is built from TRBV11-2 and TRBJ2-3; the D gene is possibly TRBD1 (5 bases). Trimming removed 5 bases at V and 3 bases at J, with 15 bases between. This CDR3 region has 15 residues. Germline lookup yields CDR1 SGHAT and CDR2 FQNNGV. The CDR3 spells CASSRYGRTTDTQYF. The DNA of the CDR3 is TGTGCCAGCAGCCGATATGGACGGACAACAGATACGCAGTATTTT.

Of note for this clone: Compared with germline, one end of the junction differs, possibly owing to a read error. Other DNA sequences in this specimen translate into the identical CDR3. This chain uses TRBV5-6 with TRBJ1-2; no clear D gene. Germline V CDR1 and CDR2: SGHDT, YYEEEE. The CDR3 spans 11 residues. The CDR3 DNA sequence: TGTGCCAGCACCTTGCACGGACGGAGGTTCTTC. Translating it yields CASTLHGRRFF.

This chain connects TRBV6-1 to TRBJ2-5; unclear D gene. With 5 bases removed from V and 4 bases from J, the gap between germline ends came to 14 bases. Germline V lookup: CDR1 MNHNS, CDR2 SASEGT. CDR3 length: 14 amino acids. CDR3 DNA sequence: TGTGCCAGCAGTTCCCGAGTTGGGCGAGAGACCCAGTACTTC. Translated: CASSSRVGRETQYF.

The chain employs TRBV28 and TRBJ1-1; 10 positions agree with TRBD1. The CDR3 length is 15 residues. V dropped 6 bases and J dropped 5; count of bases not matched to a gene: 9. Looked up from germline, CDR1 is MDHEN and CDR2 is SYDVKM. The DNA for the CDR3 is TGTGCCAGCAGGCCCCAGGGACAGGGGAGGACTGAAGCTTTCTTT. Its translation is CASRPQGQGRTEAFF.

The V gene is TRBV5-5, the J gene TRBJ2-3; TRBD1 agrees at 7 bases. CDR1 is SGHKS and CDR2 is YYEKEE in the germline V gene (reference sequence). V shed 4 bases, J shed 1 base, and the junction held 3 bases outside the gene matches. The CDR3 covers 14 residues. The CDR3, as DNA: TGTGCCAGCAGCCCAGACAGGGGCACAGATACGCAGTATTTT. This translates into CASSPDRGTDTQYF.

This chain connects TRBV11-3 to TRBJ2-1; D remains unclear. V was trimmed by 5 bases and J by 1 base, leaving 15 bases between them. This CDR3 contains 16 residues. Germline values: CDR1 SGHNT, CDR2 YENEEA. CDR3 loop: CASSANGQRSYNEQFF. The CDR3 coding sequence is TGTGCCAGCAGCGCCAACGGCCAGAGGTCCTACAATGAGCAGTTCTTC. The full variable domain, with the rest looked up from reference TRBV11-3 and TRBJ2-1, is EAGVVQSPRYKIIEKKQPVAFWCNPISGHNTLYWYLQNLGQGPELLIRYENEEAVDDSQLPKDRFSAERLKGVDSTLKIQPAELGDSAVYLCASSANGQRSYNEQFFGPGTRLTVL.

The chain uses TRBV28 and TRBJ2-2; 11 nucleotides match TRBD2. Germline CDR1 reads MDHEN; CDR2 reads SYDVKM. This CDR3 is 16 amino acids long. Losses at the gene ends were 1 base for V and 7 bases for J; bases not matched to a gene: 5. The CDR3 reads CASSLLSSGGIGELFF. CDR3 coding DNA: TGTGCCAGCAGTTTATTGTCTAGCGGGGGGATCGGGGAGCTGTTTTTT.

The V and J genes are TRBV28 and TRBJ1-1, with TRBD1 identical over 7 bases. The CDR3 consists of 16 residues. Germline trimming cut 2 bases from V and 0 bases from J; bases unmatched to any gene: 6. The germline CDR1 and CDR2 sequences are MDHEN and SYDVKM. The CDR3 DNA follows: TGTGCCAGCAGTTTAAGACAGGGTAACGTGAACACTGAAGCTTTCTTT. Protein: CASSLRQGNVNTEAFF.

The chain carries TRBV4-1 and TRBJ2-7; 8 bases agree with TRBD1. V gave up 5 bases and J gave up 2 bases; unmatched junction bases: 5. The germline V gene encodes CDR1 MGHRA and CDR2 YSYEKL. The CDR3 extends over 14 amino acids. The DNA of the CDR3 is TGCGCCAGCAGCTATACAGGGGGTGCCTACGAGCAGTACTTC. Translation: CASSYTGGAYEQYF.

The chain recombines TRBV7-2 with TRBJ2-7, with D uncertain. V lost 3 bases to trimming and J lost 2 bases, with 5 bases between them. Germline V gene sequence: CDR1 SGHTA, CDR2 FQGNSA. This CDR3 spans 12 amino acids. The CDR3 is CASSLETYEQYF. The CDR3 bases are TGTGCCAGCAGCTTGGAGACCTACGAGCAGTACTTC.

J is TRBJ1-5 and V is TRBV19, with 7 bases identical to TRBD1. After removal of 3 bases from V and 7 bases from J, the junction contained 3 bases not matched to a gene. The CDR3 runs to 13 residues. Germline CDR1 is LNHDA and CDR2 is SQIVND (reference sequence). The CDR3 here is CASSIRGAQPQHF. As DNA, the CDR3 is TGTGCCAGTAGTATCAGGGGGGCACAGCCCCAGCATTTT.

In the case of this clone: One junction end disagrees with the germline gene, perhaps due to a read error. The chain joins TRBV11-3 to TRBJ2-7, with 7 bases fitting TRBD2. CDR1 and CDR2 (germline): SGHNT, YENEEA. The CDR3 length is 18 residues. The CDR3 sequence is CAGSRYRAGTTNGYEQYF. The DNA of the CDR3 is TGTGCCGGCAGCAGGTACCGGGCGGGGACTACTAACGGCTACGAGCAGTACTTC.

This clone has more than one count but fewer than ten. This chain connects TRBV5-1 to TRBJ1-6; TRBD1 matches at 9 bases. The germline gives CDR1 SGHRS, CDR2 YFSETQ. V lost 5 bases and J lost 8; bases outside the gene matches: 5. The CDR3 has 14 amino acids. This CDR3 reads CASSSTGGDSPLHF. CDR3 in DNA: TGCGCCAGCAGTTCGACAGGGGGGGATTCACCCCTCCACTTT.

CDR3 protein: CASSLVRASGIYEQYF. The CDR3 DNA is TGTGCCAGCAGCTTAGTACGGGCTTCAGGGATATACGAGCAGTACTTC. The chain employs TRBV7-8 and TRBJ2-7, with D maybe TRBD1 (5 bases). V lost 1 base, J lost 4 bases, and 17 bases lay in between. CDR1 is SGHVS, CDR2 FQNEAQ, per germline. This CDR3 spans 16 amino acids.

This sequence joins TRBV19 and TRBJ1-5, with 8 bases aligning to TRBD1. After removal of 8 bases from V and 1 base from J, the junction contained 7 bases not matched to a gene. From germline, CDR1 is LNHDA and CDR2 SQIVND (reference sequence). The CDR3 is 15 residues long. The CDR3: CASHRTGLSNQPQHF. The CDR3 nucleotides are TGTGCCAGTCATAGGACAGGGCTCAGCAATCAGCCCCAGCATTTT. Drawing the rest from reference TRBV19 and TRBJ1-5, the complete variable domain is DGGITQSPKYLFRKEGQNVTLSCEQNLNHDAMYWYRQDPGQGLRLIYYSQIVNDFQKGDIAEGYSVSREKKESFPLTVTSAQKNPTAFYLCASHRTGLSNQPQHFGDGTRLSIL.